This is a list of T cell receptor beta chains from one sample in a study of Graves' ophthalmopathy and Graves' hyperthyroidism. TCRdb recomputed calls from the multiplex PCR reads with MiXCR, one row per CDR3 protein. This table has more than 300,000 distinct CDR3 sequences, less than 20% appearing once. The sequenced material came from peripheral blood. Every receptor here comes from a woman under 30 with stable Graves' hyperthyroidism. CDR3s include the opening cysteine and the closing phenylalanine or tryptophan. Each record gives: V gene, D gene, J gene, clone size, CDR3 DNA, CDR3 protein. A D gene is named only where the DNA matches it firmly. Clone size is not always given. Where it is, it says once, few, many or a class for expanded clones.

TRBV20-1,-,TRBJ1-1,many,TGCAGTGCTACGGCCCCGGCTGAAGCTTTCTTT,CSATAPAEAFF
TRBV9,-,TRBJ2-5,few,TGTGCCAGCAGCGTAGAGGCTAGCGAGGTGACCCAGTACTTC,CASSVEASEVTQYF
TRBV5-1,-,TRBJ1-1,many,TGCGCCAGCAGCCTGGCAGGGGCTTCGAACACTGAAGCTTTCTTT,CASSLAGASNTEAFF
TRBV27,-,TRBJ1-1,-,TGTGCCAGCAGTTTAGCCCAGGGGCGCATGAACACTGAAGCTTTCTTT,CASSLAQGRMNTEAFF
TRBV7-6,-,TRBJ2-7,few,TGTGCCAGCAGCCCTTGGGGAGCATACGAGCAGTACTTC,CASSPWGAYEQYF
TRBV6-2/TRBV6-3,-,TRBJ1-1,many,TGTGCCAGCAGTTACTTGCCGGGACAAGGGGGAACTGAAGCTTTCTTT,CASSYLPGQGGTEAFF
TRBV18,TRBD1,TRBJ2-5,few,TGTGCCAGCTCACCACGACAGGGAGTCCAAGAGACCCAGTACTTC,CASSPRQGVQETQYF
TRBV9,-,TRBJ2-7,many,TGTGCCAGCAGCGTAGGGGGGGACCCACACGAGCAGTACTTC,CASSVGGDPHEQYF
TRBV6-6,TRBD2,TRBJ2-4,many,TGTGCCAGCAATTCCTCCCAGGGCAGCGGGCTAGCGGGGGTTCTAGCCAAAAACATTCAGTACTTC,CASNSSQGSGLAGVLAKNIQYF
TRBV2,-,TRBJ1-2,many,TGTGCCAGCAGGGACAGTTTTCTCTTATATGGCTACACCTTC,CASRDSFLLYGYTF
TRBV6-2/TRBV6-3,-,TRBJ2-7,many,TGTGCCAGCCTCCAAAGGGACGCCTACTCCTACGAGCAGTACTTC,CASLQRDAYSYEQYF
TRBV11-2,-,TRBJ2-7,-,TGTGCCAGCAGCGAGGATTTCCAGTCCTACGAGCAGTACTTC,CASSEDFQSYEQYF
TRBV28,TRBD1,TRBJ1-6,many,TGTGCCAGCAGTCCGCACCTGACCGGGACAGGCAATAATTCACCCCTCCACTTT,CASSPHLTGTGNNSPLHF
TRBV7-7,TRBD1,TRBJ2-7,many,TGTGCTAGCAGCCCGGGACAGGGAAAGTCCGAGCAGTACTTC,CASSPGQGKSEQYF
TRBV19,TRBD1,TRBJ1-6,many,TGTGCCAGTAGTCCGGGACAGGGAAATTCACCCCTCCACTTT,CASSPGQGNSPLHF
TRBV20-1,TRBD1,TRBJ1-2,many,TGCAGTGCTAGGGGGGACAGGGCTACATTAAACTATGGCTACACCTTC,CSARGDRATLNYGYTF
TRBV12-3/TRBV12-4,-,TRBJ1-2,many,TGTGCCAGCAGTTTATTGCTGGACTATGGCTACACCTTC,CASSLLLDYGYTF
TRBV11-2,-,TRBJ1-2,many,TGTGCCAGCAGCTTAGCCCGGGACTATGGCTACACCTTC,CASSLARDYGYTF
TRBV3-1,TRBD2,TRBJ2-5,few,TGTGCCAGCAGTTCGACTAGCGGGGGGGCCCGAGAGACCCAGTACTTC,CASSSTSGGARETQYF
TRBV7-2,-,TRBJ1-2,many,TGTGCCAGCGGCCCTAGCGGGGGCCCTAACTATGGCTACACCTTC,CASGPSGGPNYGYTF
TRBV15,-,TRBJ2-7,many,TGTGCCACCAGCAAATACCGGGACCTCTCCTACGAGCAGTACTTC,CATSKYRDLSYEQYF
TRBV12-3/TRBV12-4,-,TRBJ2-5,many,TGTGCCAGTGGAGAAGAGACCCAGTACTTC,CASGEETQYF
TRBV12-3/TRBV12-4,-,TRBJ2-5,many,TGTGCCAGCACCAAACGGGGGACCCAGTACTTC,CASTKRGTQYF
TRBV20-1,-,TRBJ1-2,-,TGCAGTGCTAGTGGGACGGCTAACTATGGCTACACCTTC,CSASGTANYGYTF
TRBV7-3,-,TRBJ2-5,many,TGTGCCAGCAGGCTATTCGGTGGGGTCCAAGAGACCCAGTACTTC,CASRLFGGVQETQYF
TRBV11-2,TRBD1,TRBJ1-3,-,TGTGCCAGCAGCTGGGGCGGACAGGGAACGGGCGGAAACACCATATATTTT,CASSWGGQGTGGNTIYF
TRBV6-1,-,TRBJ1-1,many,TGTGCCAGCAGTGCTTTCACTGAAGCTTTCTTT,CASSAFTEAFF
TRBV7-3,TRBD2,TRBJ2-7,many,TGTGCCAGCAGCTTAGTCGGCGGGGGGGCCTACGAGCAGTACTTC,CASSLVGGGAYEQYF
TRBV4-2,TRBD2,TRBJ2-7,-,TGTGCCAGCAGCCAAGTTGAGGCTAGCGGGGGCTACGAGCAGTACTTC,CASSQVEASGGYEQYF
TRBV18,-,TRBJ1-1,many,TGTGCCAGCTCACCGCCAACAGGGAACACTGAAGCTTTCTTT,CASSPPTGNTEAFF
TRBV12-3/TRBV12-4,-,TRBJ1-1,many,TGTGCCGGCAGAGCCATAGGACTGCAGAACACTGAAGCTTTCTTT,CAGRAIGLQNTEAFF
TRBV12-3/TRBV12-4,-,TRBJ1-1,many,TGTGCCAGCAGTTGGCCCACTGAAGCTTTCTTT,CASSWPTEAFF
TRBV11-2,TRBD1,TRBJ2-7,many,TGTGCCAGCATCTCCTCCGGGACAGGGGGCGTAAGGGAGCAGTACTTC,CASISSGTGGVREQYF
TRBV4-1,TRBD1,TRBJ2-7,many,TGCGCCAGCAGTTTTACCGGACAGGGTGGTTACGAGCAGTACTTC,CASSFTGQGGYEQYF
TRBV10-3,TRBD1,TRBJ1-2,-,TGTGCCATCAGTGGGACCACAGGGGCCTATGGCTACACCTTC,CAISGTTGAYGYTF